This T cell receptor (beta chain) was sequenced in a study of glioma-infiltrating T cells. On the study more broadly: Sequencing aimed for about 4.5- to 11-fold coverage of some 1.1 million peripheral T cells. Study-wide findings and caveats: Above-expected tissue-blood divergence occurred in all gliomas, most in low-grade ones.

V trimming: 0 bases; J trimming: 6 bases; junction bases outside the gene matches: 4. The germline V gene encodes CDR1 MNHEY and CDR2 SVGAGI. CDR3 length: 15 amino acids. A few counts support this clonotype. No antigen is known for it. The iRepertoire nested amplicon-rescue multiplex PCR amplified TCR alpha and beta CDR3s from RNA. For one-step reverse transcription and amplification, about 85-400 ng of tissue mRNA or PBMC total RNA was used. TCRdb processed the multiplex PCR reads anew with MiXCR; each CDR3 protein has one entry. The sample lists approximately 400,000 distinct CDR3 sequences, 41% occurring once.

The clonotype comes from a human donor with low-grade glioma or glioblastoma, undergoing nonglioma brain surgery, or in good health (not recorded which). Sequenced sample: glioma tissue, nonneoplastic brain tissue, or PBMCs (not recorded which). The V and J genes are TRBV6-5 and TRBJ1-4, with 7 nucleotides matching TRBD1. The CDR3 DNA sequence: TGTGCCAGCAGTTACTCCCAGGGGGTCTATGAAAAACTGTTTTTT. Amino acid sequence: CASSYSQGVYEKLFF.